This record covers a single TCR beta chain. Its antigen remains unidentified. The data were taken from a study of cytomegalovirus exposure and HLA in healthy donors. General study findings and limits: Cytomegalovirus association was listed for about 180 TCR beta chains. Three CMV-associated chains were confirmed in vitro to be specific for CMV antigens.

Here immunoSEQ multiplex PCR was the method, and the copy in TCRdb shows in-frame clones only, minus some. Among some 61,000 clones listed, about 97% were seen once. This CDR3 spans 16 amino acids. Unmatched junction bases numbered 14, after V lost 4 bases and J lost 10 bases. Germline V CDR1 and CDR2: LNHDA, SQIVND (reference sequence). The source of this sequence is a woman between 18 and 30 years old in good health and CMV-seropositive. The sample consisted of PBMCs. The chain carries TRBV19 and TRBJ2-1; TRBD2 matches 9 bases. DNA for the CDR3: TGTGCCAGTAGTAGTGACACCTCTACTCTAGCGGGAGAGCAGTTCTTC. This codes for CASSSDTSTLAGEQFF.